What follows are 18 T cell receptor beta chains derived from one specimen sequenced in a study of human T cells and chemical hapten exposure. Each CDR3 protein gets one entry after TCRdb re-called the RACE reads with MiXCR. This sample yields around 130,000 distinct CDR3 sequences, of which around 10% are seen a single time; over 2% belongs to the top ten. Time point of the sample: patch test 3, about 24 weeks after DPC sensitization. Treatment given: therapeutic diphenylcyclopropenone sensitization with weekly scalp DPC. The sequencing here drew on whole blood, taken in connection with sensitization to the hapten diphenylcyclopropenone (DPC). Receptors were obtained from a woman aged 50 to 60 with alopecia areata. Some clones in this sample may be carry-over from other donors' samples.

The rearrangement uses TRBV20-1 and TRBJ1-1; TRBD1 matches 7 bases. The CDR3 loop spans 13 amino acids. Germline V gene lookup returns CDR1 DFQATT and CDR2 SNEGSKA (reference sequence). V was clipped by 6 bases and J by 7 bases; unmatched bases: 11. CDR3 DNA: TGCAGTGCCCCCTTCCCAGGGGGTGATGAAGCTTTCTTT. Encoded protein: CSAPFPGGDEAFF.

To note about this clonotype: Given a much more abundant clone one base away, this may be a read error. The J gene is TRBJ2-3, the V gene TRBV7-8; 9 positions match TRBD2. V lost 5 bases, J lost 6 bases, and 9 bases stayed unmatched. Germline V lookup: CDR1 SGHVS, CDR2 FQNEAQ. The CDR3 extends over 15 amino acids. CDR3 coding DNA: TGTGCCAGCAGCATGGGACTAGCAAGTCGGGATACGCAGTATTTT. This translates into CASSMGLASRDTQYF.

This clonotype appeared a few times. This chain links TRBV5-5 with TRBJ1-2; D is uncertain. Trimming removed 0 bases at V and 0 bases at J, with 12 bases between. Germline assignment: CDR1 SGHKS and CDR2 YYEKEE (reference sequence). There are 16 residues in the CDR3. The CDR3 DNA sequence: TGTGCCAGCAGCTTGGCCTGGCAGACAACTAACTATGGCTACACCTTC. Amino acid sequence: CASSLAWQTTNYGYTF.

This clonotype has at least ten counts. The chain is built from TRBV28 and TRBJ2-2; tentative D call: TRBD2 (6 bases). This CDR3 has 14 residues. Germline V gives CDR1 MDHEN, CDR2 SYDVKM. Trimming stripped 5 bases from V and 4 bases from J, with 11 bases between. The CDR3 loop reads CASSRSSATGELFF. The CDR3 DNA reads TGTGCCAGCAGTAGATCTAGCGCCACCGGGGAGCTGTTTTTT.

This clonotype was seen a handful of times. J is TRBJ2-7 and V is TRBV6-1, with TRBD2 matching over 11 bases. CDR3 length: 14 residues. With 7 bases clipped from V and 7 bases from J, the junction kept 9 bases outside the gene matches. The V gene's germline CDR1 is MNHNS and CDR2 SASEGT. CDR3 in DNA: TGTGCCAGCAACTCACTAGCGGGAGTATGGGAGCAGTACTTC. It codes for CASNSLAGVWEQYF.

CDR3 protein: CASSQGWAETQYF. CDR3 nucleotides: TGTGCCAGCAGCCAGGGGTGGGCAGAGACCCAGTACTTC. The chain combines TRBV14 with TRBJ2-5, with D unresolved. Germline V gene data show CDR1 as SGHDN and CDR2 as FVKESK. Trimming left V 3 bases short and J 4 bases short, with 9 bases between. The CDR3 extends over 13 amino acids.

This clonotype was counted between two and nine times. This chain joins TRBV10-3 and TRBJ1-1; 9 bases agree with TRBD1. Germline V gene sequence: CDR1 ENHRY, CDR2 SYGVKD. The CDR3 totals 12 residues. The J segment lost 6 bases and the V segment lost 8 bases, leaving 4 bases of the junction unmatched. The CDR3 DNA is TGTGCCATCGGGACAGGGACGTCTGAAGCTTTCTTT. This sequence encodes CAIGTGTSEAFF.

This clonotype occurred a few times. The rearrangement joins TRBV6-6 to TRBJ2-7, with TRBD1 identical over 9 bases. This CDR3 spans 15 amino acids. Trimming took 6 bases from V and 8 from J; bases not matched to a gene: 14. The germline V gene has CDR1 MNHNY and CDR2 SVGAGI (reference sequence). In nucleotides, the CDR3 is TGTGCCAGCAGCCCTACCGGGACAGGGTTTGTCAAGCAGTACTTC. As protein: CASSPTGTGFVKQYF.

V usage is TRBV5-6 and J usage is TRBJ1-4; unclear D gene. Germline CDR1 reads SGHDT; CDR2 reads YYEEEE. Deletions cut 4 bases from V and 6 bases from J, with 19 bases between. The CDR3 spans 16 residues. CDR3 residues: CASSLFLMAGDEKLFF. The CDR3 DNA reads TGTGCCAGCAGCCTCTTCTTGATGGCCGGGGATGAAAAACTGTTTTTT.

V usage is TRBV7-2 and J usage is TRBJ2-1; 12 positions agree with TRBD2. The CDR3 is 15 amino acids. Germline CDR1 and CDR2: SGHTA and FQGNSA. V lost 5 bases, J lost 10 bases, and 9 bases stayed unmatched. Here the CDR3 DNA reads TGTGCCAGCAGCCGCCTGACTAGCGGGAGACGGGAGCAGTTCTTC. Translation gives CASSRLTSGRREQFF.

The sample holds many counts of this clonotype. CDR3 sequence reads: CASSQDYRISTDTQYF. CDR3 nucleotides: TGTGCCAGCAGCCAAGACTACCGGATCAGCACAGATACGCAGTATTTT. The V and J genes are TRBV4-2 and TRBJ2-3, with D unclear. There are 16 residues in the CDR3. Trimming left V 0 bases short and J 0 bases short, with 10 bases between. Looked up from germline, CDR1 is LGHNA and CDR2 is YNFKEQ.

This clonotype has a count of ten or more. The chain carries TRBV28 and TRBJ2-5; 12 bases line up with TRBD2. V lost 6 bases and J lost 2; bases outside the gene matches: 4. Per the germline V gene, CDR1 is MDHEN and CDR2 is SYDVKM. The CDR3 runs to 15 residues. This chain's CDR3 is CASRELAGGQETQYF. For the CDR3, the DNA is TGTGCCAGCAGAGAGCTAGCGGGAGGGCAAGAGACCCAGTACTTC. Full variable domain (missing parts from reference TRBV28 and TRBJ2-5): DVKVTQSSRYLVKRTGEKVFLECVQDMDHENMFWYRQDPGLGLRLIYFSYDVKMKEKGDIPEGYSVSREKKERFSLILESASTNQTSMYLCASRELAGGQETQYFGPGTRLLVL.

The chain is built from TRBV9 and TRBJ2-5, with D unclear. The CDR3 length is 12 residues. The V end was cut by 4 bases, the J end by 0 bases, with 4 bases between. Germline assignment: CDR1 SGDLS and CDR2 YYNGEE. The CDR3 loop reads CASSTHQETQYF. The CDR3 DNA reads TGTGCCAGCAGCACCCACCAAGAGACCCAGTACTTC.

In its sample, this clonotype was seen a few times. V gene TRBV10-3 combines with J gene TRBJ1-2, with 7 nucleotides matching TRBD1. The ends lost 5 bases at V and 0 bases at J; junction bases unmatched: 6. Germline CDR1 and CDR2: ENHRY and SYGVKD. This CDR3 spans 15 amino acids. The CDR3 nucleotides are TGTGCCATCAGTACCCGGGACAGAGCTAACTATGGCTACACCTTC. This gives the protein CAISTRDRANYGYTF.

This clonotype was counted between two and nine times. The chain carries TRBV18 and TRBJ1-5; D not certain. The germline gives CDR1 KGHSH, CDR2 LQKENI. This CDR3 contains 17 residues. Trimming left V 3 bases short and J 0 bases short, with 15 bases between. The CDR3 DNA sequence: TGTGCCAGCTCACCCCTAGCGGCGGTTGATAGCAATCAGCCCCAGCATTTT. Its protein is CASSPLAAVDSNQPQHF.

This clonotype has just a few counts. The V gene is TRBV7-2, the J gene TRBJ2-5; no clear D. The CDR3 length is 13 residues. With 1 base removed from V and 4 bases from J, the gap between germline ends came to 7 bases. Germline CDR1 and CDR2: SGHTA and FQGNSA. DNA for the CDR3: TGTGCCAGCAGCTTAGGGCGGTTAGAGACCCAGTACTTC. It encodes CASSLGRLETQYF.

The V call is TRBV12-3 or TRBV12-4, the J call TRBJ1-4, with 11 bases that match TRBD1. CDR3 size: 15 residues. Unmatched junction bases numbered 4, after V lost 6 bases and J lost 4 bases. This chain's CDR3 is CASRGQGAVNEKLFF. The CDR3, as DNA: TGTGCCAGCAGAGGACAGGGGGCTGTTAATGAAAAACTGTTTTTT.

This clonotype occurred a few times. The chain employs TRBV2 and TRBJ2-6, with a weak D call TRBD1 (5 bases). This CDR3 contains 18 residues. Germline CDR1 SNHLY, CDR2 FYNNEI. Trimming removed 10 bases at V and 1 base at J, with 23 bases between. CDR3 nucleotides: TGTGCCACCGTCCATCGAGGCAGGGTAATATCTGGGGCCAACGTCCTGACTTTC. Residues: CATVHRGRVISGANVLTF.